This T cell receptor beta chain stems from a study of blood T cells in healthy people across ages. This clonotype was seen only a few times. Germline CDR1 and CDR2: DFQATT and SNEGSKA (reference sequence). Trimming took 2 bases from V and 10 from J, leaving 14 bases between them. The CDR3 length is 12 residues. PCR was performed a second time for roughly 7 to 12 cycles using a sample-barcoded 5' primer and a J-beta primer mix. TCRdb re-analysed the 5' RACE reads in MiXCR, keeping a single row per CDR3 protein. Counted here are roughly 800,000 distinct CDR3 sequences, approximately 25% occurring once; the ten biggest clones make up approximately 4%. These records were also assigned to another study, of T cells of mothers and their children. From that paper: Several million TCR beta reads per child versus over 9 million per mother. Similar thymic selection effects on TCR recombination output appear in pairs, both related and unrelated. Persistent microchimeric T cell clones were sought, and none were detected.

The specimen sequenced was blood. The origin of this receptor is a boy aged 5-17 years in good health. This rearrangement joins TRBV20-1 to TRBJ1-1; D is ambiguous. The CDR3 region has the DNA TGCAGTGCTAGATCCCAGTACTCCCGAGCTTTCTTT. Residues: CSARSQYSRAFF.